Each of the 30 T cell receptor beta chains below was sequenced from the same sample in a study of early T cells in non-severe SARS-CoV-2 infection. TCRdb called the 5' RACE reads again in MiXCR, with one record for every CDR3 protein. The table includes just over 70,000 distinct CDR3 sequences, around 12% detected once. Material: whole blood. These receptors were collected from an adult who was a healthcare worker with PCR-confirmed SARS-CoV-2 infection or an uninfected control (not recorded which).

This clonotype was detected many times. The J gene is TRBJ1-2, the V gene TRBV20-1; D remains ambiguous. Germline V gene sequence: CDR1 DFQATT, CDR2 SNEGSKA (reference sequence). This CDR3 contains 14 residues. V was clipped by 6 bases and J by 0 bases, with 14 bases between them. CDR3 in DNA: TGCAGTGCCCAGAGGACGGAAGCTAACTATGGCTACACCTTC. This sequence encodes CSAQRTEANYGYTF.

This clonotype has at least ten counts. The chain joins TRBV4-3 to TRBJ2-7; no reliable D call. Germline loops: CDR1 LGHNA, CDR2 YSLEER. The CDR3 runs to 14 residues. Between the trimmed V and J ends, which lost 0 bases and 2 bases, there was a span of 8 bases. The CDR3 spells CASSQDWQAYEQYF. Written as DNA, the CDR3 is TGCGCCAGCAGCCAAGATTGGCAGGCCTACGAGCAGTACTTC.

This clonotype came up many times. This chain joins TRBV7-9 and TRBJ1-2, with a possible D match to TRBD1 (6 bases). The germline V gene has CDR1 SEHNR and CDR2 FQNEAQ (reference sequence). The CDR3 loop spans 18 amino acids. V was trimmed by 2 bases and J by 10 bases, leaving 29 bases between them. The CDR3 coding sequence is TGTGCCAGCAGCTTAATACCGGGACAACTTTCGAAGCCCCCTTACTACACCTTC. Translating it yields CASSLIPGQLSKPPYYTF.

This clonotype was detected only once. J is TRBJ2-2 and V is TRBV28; D ambiguous. The CDR3 sequence is 17 residues long. Germline V CDR1 and CDR2: MDHEN, SYDVKM. V was clipped by 1 base and J by 2 bases, with 14 bases between them. CDR3 in amino acids: CASSLSIPDQNTGELFF. Here the CDR3 DNA reads TGTGCCAGCAGTTTATCAATCCCGGACCAAAACACCGGGGAGCTGTTTTTT.

The chain couples TRBV7-2 to TRBJ1-1, with D perhaps matching TRBD1 (5 bases). This CDR3 has 15 amino acids. Per the germline V gene, CDR1 is SGHTA and CDR2 is FQGNSA. The ends were cut back, 1 base at V and 1 base at J, with 10 bases in the middle. The CDR3 region is CASSLGEGRNTEAFF. The CDR3 nucleotides are TGTGCCAGCAGCTTAGGGGAGGGGAGGAACACTGAAGCTTTCTTT.

V and J are TRBV5-6 and TRBJ1-1; D is unclear. With 4 bases removed from V and 4 bases from J, the gap between germline ends came to 8 bases. This CDR3 comprises 12 residues. Germline V lookup: CDR1 SGHDT, CDR2 YYEEEE. CDR3 DNA sequence: TGTGCCAGCAGCCCCGGTTTCACTGAAGCTTTCTTT. The encoded protein is CASSPGFTEAFF.

This rearrangement joins TRBV3-1 to TRBJ2-7; D gene unclear. Germline CDR1 is LGHDT and CDR2 is YNNKEL (reference sequence). The CDR3 runs 13 residues. V gave up 0 bases and J gave up 2 bases, with 5 bases separating them. The CDR3 nucleotides read TGTGCCAGCAGCCAAGACCCCACCTACGAGCAGTACTTC. Its translation: CASSQDPTYEQYF.

This clonotype was detected ten times or more. V is TRBV29-1 and J is TRBJ2-1, with 12 positions matching TRBD2. The germline V gene encodes CDR1 SQVTM and CDR2 ANQGSEA. V gave up 5 bases and J gave up 4 bases; unmatched junction bases: 3. CDR3 length: 14 residues. The CDR3 coding sequence is TGCAGCGTTTCCGGACTAGCGGGGTACAATGAGCAGTTCTTC. It codes for CSVSGLAGYNEQFF.

This clonotype was recorded many times. The chain carries TRBV9 and TRBJ2-3; D may be TRBD1 or TRBD2 (5 bases each). The V end was cut by 3 bases, the J end by 6 bases, with 20 bases between. The CDR3 totals 16 residues. CDR1 and CDR2 (germline): SGDLS, YYNGEE. DNA of the CDR3: TGTGCCAGCAGCGCCGGGACCTTTAAATCGTCTGATACGCAGTATTTT. The encoded protein is CASSAGTFKSSDTQYF.

In DNA form, the CDR3 reads TGCAGTGCTAGAGAGGCATATACAAATGAAAAACTGTTTTTT. It encodes CSAREAYTNEKLFF. The chain recombines TRBV20-1 with TRBJ1-4; D gene unclear. Germline assignment: CDR1 DFQATT and CDR2 SNEGSKA (reference sequence). With 0 bases removed from V and 5 bases from J, the gap between germline ends came to 10 bases. The CDR3 spans 14 residues.

This clonotype was counted ten times or more. This CDR3 is CASRGLAGGIEQYF. The CDR3 nucleotides are TGTGCCAGCAGGGGACTAGCGGGGGGGATTGAGCAGTACTTC. The chain is built from TRBV27 and TRBJ2-7, with TRBD2 matching 16 bases. Germline V gene lookup returns CDR1 MNHEY and CDR2 SMNVEV (reference sequence). Germline trimming cut 6 bases from V and 7 bases from J; bases unmatched to any gene: 3. This CDR3 has 14 amino acids.

This clonotype was picked up a small number of times. The chain joins TRBV29-1 to TRBJ1-1; perhaps TRBD1 as D (6 bases). CDR1 is SQVTM and CDR2 is ANQGSEA in the germline V gene. The CDR3 has 12 residues. The DNA for the CDR3 is TGCAGTGTCAAAAGGGGGGACACTGAAGCTTTCTTT. Its protein is CSVKRGDTEAFF. Combining the CDR3 with reference TRBV29-1 and TRBJ1-1 gives the whole variable domain SAVISQKPSRDICQRGTSLTIQCQVDSQVTMMFWYRQQPGQSLTLIATANQGSEATYESGFVIDKFPISRPNLTFSTLTVSNMSPEDSSIYLCSVKRGDTEAFFGQGTRLTVV.

This clonotype has at least ten counts. This chain links TRBV2 with TRBJ1-1, with a possible D match to TRBD1 (6 bases). Germline CDR1 SNHLY, CDR2 FYNNEI. The V and J ends lost 8 bases and 2 bases respectively, with 12 bases between them. The CDR3 covers 13 residues. The CDR3 nucleotides are TGTGCCAGCCTGGGACAAGGAAACACTGAAGCTTTCTTT. Residues: CASLGQGNTEAFF.

On this clonotype: Given a much more abundant clone one base away, this may be a read error. The chain employs TRBV2 and TRBJ2-1, with TRBD2 identical over 11 bases. Germline V lookup: CDR1 SNHLY, CDR2 FYNNEI. CDR3 length: 15 residues. The CDR3: CARSEASGGINEQFF. Here the CDR3 DNA reads TGTGCCAGAAGTGAAGCTAGCGGGGGGATTAATGAGCAGTTCTTC.

This clonotype has ten or more counts. This chain uses TRBV27 with TRBJ2-2; TRBD1 matches at 9 bases. Germline V gene data show CDR1 as MNHEY and CDR2 as SMNVEV (reference sequence). The CDR3 is 16 amino acids. V lost 4 bases to trimming and J lost 1 base; unmatched junction nucleotides: 4. The CDR3 here is CASSSRTGENTGELFF. As DNA, the CDR3 is TGTGCCAGCAGTTCTCGGACAGGGGAGAACACCGGGGAGCTGTTTTTT.

This clonotype was detected many times. The rearrangement joins TRBV5-1 to TRBJ1-4; 7 positions agree with TRBD1. The CDR3 length is 15 residues. J was trimmed by 8 bases and V by 3 bases; bases with no gene match: 10. Germline V lookup: CDR1 SGHRS, CDR2 YFSETQ. The CDR3 region is CASSSGTARPEKLFF. The CDR3 nucleotides read TGCGCCAGCAGCTCCGGGACAGCGCGACCCGAAAAACTGTTTTTT.

This clonotype was seen ten or more times. The chain couples TRBV27 to TRBJ1-4; no clear D. The germline gives CDR1 MNHEY, CDR2 SMNVEV (reference sequence). V gave up 2 bases and J gave up 0 bases, with 13 bases separating them. The CDR3 spans 17 residues. CDR3 sequence (DNA): TGTGCCAGCAGTTTAAGGGTAGCGAGTACAACTAATGAAAAACTGTTTTTT. It specifies CASSLRVASTTNEKLFF. Together with reference TRBV27 and TRBJ1-4, the CDR3 gives the full variable domain: EAQVTQNPRYLITVTGKKLTVTCSQNMNHEYMSWYRQDPGLGLRQIYYSMNVEVTDKGDVPEGYKVSRKEKRNFPLILESPSPNQTSLYFCASSLRVASTTNEKLFFGSGTQLSVL.

This clonotype has a count of ten or more. CDR3 in amino acids: CASGFYRETQYF. CDR3 nucleotides: TGTGCCAGCGGTTTTTACAGAGAGACCCAGTACTTC. The genes are TRBV6-2 or TRBV6-3 and TRBJ2-5, with unresolved D. Germline-derived CDR1 and CDR2 are MNHEY and SVGEGT. The germline V and J ends were trimmed by 8 bases and 4 bases, with 11 bases remaining between them. This CDR3 contains 12 residues.

The sample holds many counts of this clonotype. The chain links TRBV6-2 or TRBV6-3 to TRBJ2-7, with 9 bases identical to TRBD2. The CDR3 covers 14 residues. The V segment lost 2 bases and the J segment 5 bases; nucleotides outside the gene matches: 4. Looked up from germline, CDR1 is MNHEY and CDR2 is SVGEGT. Here the CDR3 reads CASSYAGGPNEQYF. The CDR3 nucleotides are TGTGCCAGCAGTTACGCGGGAGGGCCTAACGAGCAGTACTTC.

This clonotype was seen repeatedly, ten times or more. The chain's CDR3 is CASSGVGANNSPLHF. The CDR3 region has the DNA TGTGCCAGCAGCGGGGTGGGGGCGAATAATTCACCCCTCCACTTT. The V gene is TRBV9, the J gene TRBJ1-6; perhaps TRBD1 as D (6 bases). Trimming cost V 3 bases and J 5 bases, with 12 bases left between them. Germline values: CDR1 SGDLS, CDR2 YYNGEE. This CDR3 spans 15 amino acids.

This clonotype was seen repeatedly, ten times or more. The chain joins TRBV7-6 to TRBJ2-3; TRBD1 or TRBD2 may be the D gene (5 bases each). Per the germline V gene, CDR1 is SGHVS and CDR2 is FNYEAQ. The CDR3 length is 15 residues. Trimming shortened V by 2 bases and J by 2 bases, and 11 bases separated the two germline ends. The CDR3 sequence is CASSLWDRNTDTQYF. The CDR3 DNA is TGTGCCAGCAGCTTATGGGACCGTAACACAGATACGCAGTATTTT.

This clonotype has a count of ten or more. The chain has TRBV20-1 and TRBJ1-4; a weak D match, TRBD1 (6 bases). Germline V gives CDR1 DFQATT, CDR2 SNEGSKA (reference sequence). Trimming shortened V by 4 bases and J by 0 bases, and 12 bases separated the two germline ends. The CDR3 consists of 15 residues. The CDR3 nucleotides read TGCAGTGCTACCGGGACACGGACAACTAATGAAAAACTGTTTTTT. It is translated as CSATGTRTTNEKLFF.

This chain joins TRBV29-1 and TRBJ1-1; weak D call: TRBD1 (6 bases). The CDR3 contains 12 residues. Between the trimmed V and J ends, which lost 5 bases and 3 bases, there was a span of 10 bases. Germline V gene lookup returns CDR1 SQVTM and CDR2 ANQGSEA. This CDR3 reads CSVCEGDTEAFF. The CDR3 nucleotides read TGCAGCGTTTGCGAGGGGGACACTGAAGCTTTCTTT.

This clonotype was counted at least ten times. The chain is built from TRBV2 and TRBJ2-2; no clear D. Between the trimmed V and J ends, which lost 2 bases and 0 bases, there was a span of 10 bases. Germline CDR1 SNHLY, CDR2 FYNNEI. The length of the CDR3 is 16 residues. The DNA of the CDR3 is TGTGCCAGCAGTGAAAGGGCAGAAACGAACACCGGGGAGCTGTTTTTT. Protein: CASSERAETNTGELFF.

V gene TRBV12-3 or TRBV12-4 combines with J gene TRBJ2-7; the match to TRBD2 covers 7 bases. The trim removed 4 bases at V and 9 bases at J, leaving 18 bases unmatched. The CDR3 has 16 amino acids. The CDR3 sequence: CASSSLAGEDYRTQYF. CDR3 in DNA: TGTGCCAGCAGTTCGCTGGCGGGGGAGGACTACCGAACGCAGTACTTC.

This clonotype was recorded at least ten times. V usage is TRBV29-1 and J usage is TRBJ1-1; TRBD1 aligns across 7 bases. Germline V gene lookup returns CDR1 SQVTM and CDR2 ANQGSEA. The CDR3 runs to 14 residues. The V segment lost 7 bases and the J segment 0 bases; nucleotides outside the gene matches: 8. Written as DNA, the CDR3 is TGCAGCGGAAGACAGGGAGGAATGAACACTGAAGCTTTCTTT. Protein product: CSGRQGGMNTEAFF.

In this sample, this clonotype turned up many times. The junction differs from germline at one of its ends, possibly a read error. The chain is built from TRBV24-1 and TRBJ2-5; 7 nucleotides agree with TRBD1. The CDR3 sequence is 14 residues long. Germline V CDR1 and CDR2: KGHDR, SFDVKD. This chain's CDR3 is CATSNLGQQETQYF. The CDR3 bases are TGTGCCACCAGTAATTTGGGACAGCAAGAGACCCAGTACTTC.

This clonotype was picked up many times. The chain links TRBV28 to TRBJ1-6; 10 nucleotides align to TRBD1. Germline V CDR1 and CDR2: MDHEN, SYDVKM. CDR3 length: 15 residues. V lost 5 bases to trimming and J lost 9 bases; unmatched junction nucleotides: 7. CDR3 residues: CASSPRDRGPSPLHF. The CDR3 DNA is TGTGCCAGCAGTCCTCGTGACAGGGGGCCTTCACCCCTCCACTTT.

This clonotype was recorded only once. V and J are TRBV30 and TRBJ2-7; D may correspond to TRBD1 or TRBD2 (5 bases each). The CDR3 covers 11 residues. Looked up from germline, CDR1 is GTSNPN and CDR2 is SVGIG (reference sequence). Trimming stripped 5 bases from V and 3 bases from J, with 8 bases between. The CDR3 nucleotides are TGTGCCTGGGAGAGGGGCTACGAGCAGTACTTC. This codes for CAWERGYEQYF.

At least ten counts were recorded for this clonotype. V usage is TRBV11-2 and J usage is TRBJ1-1; 9 nucleotides align to TRBD1. This CDR3 spans 15 amino acids. Germline-derived CDR1 and CDR2 are SGHAT and FQNNGV. Unmatched junction bases numbered 10, after V lost 5 bases and J lost 6 bases. The CDR3 DNA reads TGTGCCAGCAGCCGAACGCCGGGACAGGGATCTGAAGCTTTCTTT. Protein sequence: CASSRTPGQGSEAFF. Based on the CDR3 plus reference TRBV11-2 and TRBJ1-1, the full variable domain is EAGVAQSPRYKIIEKRQSVAFWCNPISGHATLYWYQQILGQGPKLLIQFQNNGVVDDSQLPKDRFSAERLKGVDSTLKIQPAKLEDSAVYLCASSRTPGQGSEAFFGQGTRLTVV.